The 7 T cell receptor beta chains listed next were all sequenced from one sample in a study of neurological immune-mediated disorders. TCRdb re-analysed the 5' RACE reads in MiXCR, keeping a single row per CDR3 protein. The sample has just under 60,000 distinct CDR3 sequences; roughly 3.3% are singletons. Sequencing was carried out using PBMCs. These receptors originate from a woman in her 30s with multiple sclerosis.

This clonotype occurred a few times. The chain has TRBV29-1 and TRBJ2-3; 11 positions agree with TRBD2. CDR1 and CDR2 (germline): SQVTM, ANQGSEA. CDR3 length: 12 amino acids. The ends lost 7 bases at V and 8 bases at J; junction bases unmatched: 5. Here the CDR3 reads CSAIAGGGTQYF. The CDR3, as DNA: TGCAGCGCGATAGCGGGAGGGGGTACGCAGTATTTT.

The chain combines TRBV5-4 with TRBJ1-1; D perhaps matches TRBD1 (6 bases). The CDR3 covers 14 residues. Germline CDR1 reads SGHNT; CDR2 reads YYREEE (reference sequence). Between the trimmed V and J ends, which lost 5 bases and 0 bases, there was a span of 11 bases. CDR3 sequence reads: CASSPGAMNTEAFF. The CDR3 DNA sequence: TGTGCCAGCAGTCCGGGGGCAATGAACACTGAAGCTTTCTTT. Full variable domain (outside the CDR3, taken from reference TRBV5-4 and TRBJ1-1): ETGVTQSPTHLIKTRGQQVTLRCSSQSGHNTVSWYQQALGQGPQFIFQYYREEENGRGNFPPRFSGLQFPNYSSELNVNALELDDSALYLCASSPGAMNTEAFFGQGTRLTVV.

In its sample, this clonotype was seen many times. This rearrangement joins TRBV5-1 to TRBJ1-3; D gene unclear. The V and J ends lost 0 bases and 4 bases respectively, with 11 bases between them. CDR3 length equals 15 residues. CDR1 SGHRS and CDR2 YFSETQ come from the germline V gene. This CDR3 reads CASSLAFAEGNTIYF. CDR3 DNA sequence: TGCGCCAGCAGCTTGGCCTTTGCAGAGGGAAACACCATATATTTT.

At least ten counts were recorded for this clonotype. The chain couples TRBV5-1 to TRBJ2-5; no clear D gene. Trimming pared 3 bases from V and 4 bases from J, leaving 13 bases between. CDR1 is SGHRS and CDR2 is YFSETQ in the germline V gene. This CDR3 is built from 14 residues. The CDR3 DNA follows: TGCGCCAGCAGCTCCGGCGGATCTCGAGAGACCCAGTACTTC. This codes for CASSSGGSRETQYF.

This clonotype was seen repeatedly, ten times or more. V is TRBV20-1 and J is TRBJ2-7; 11 bases are a match to TRBD1. There are 16 residues in the CDR3. With V trimmed by 0 bases and J by 3 bases, 7 bases remained unmatched. CDR1 is DFQATT, CDR2 SNEGSKA, per germline (reference sequence). DNA for the CDR3: TGCAGTGCTAGAGAACGGACAGGGGGCGCCTACTACGAGCAGTACTTC. Its translation is CSARERTGGAYYEQYF.

This clonotype came up many times. The genes are TRBV29-1 and TRBJ2-7; TRBD1 matches at 9 bases. V dropped 7 bases and J dropped 3; count of bases not matched to a gene: 4. CDR1 is SQVTM, CDR2 ANQGSEA, per germline. CDR3 length equals 12 residues. The CDR3 loop is CSGGQGLYEQYF. The CDR3 DNA sequence: TGCAGCGGCGGACAGGGGCTCTACGAGCAGTACTTC.

This clonotype was observed at least ten times. V gene TRBV21-1 combines with J gene TRBJ2-1; TRBD2, the table's D call, was not compared with the DNA. TRBV21-1 is assigned pseudogene status. There are 20 residues in the CDR3. The CDR3 DNA reads TGTGCCAGCAGATACGAGCAGGGGACTAGCGGGGGGAGCTCCTACAATGAGCAGTTCTTC. Translation gives CASRYEQGTSGGSSYNEQFF.